This T cell receptor (beta chain) was recorded in a study of tumor and adjacent non-tumor tissue in lung cancer. Study information: Patients were aged about 31 to 76, approximately ten men and a handful of women, stage I to III.

To note about this clonotype: Its antigen is unidentified.

The template was RNA from unsorted bulk tissue. Newly diagnosed lung cancer patients had thoracic surgery in China, August–late 2014, without prior chemotherapy. Looked up from germline, CDR1 is DFQATT and CDR2 is SNEGSKA (reference sequence). Trimming took 5 bases from V and 4 from J; bases not matched to a gene: 20. The CDR3 has 17 amino acids. The study, taken as a whole, reports: Tumor tissue had significantly higher TCR diversity than normal lung. Patients with more diverse tumor TCRs had worse survival.

A modified ARM-PCR protocol with three rounds of nested PCR amplified TCRbeta. TCRdb ran MiXCR on the multiplex PCR reads and lists one entry per CDR3 protein. The sample lists tens of thousands of distinct CDR3 sequences, roughly 80% seen once, with about 12% in the top ten. The J gene is TRBJ2-7, the V gene TRBV20-1; 7 nucleotides line up with TRBD2. Sequencing used lung tumor tissue. The TCR sequence derives from a woman in her 50s with non-small cell lung cancer. CDR3: CSAPLTSVRAYRYEQYF. DNA for the CDR3: TGCAGTGCTCCCCTTACTAGCGTGAGGGCCTACAGATACGAGCAGTACTTC.